This TCR beta chain stems from a study of T cell repertoires in cytomegalovirus infection. Study details: HLA-B-restricted CMV epitopes that are well studied, plus recently identified HLA-C-restricted ones, were used by the study.

Via MiXCR, TCRdb re-called the reads, giving one row per CDR3 protein. The table shows approximately 910,000 distinct CDR3 sequences, with roughly 30% occurring only once. The CDR3 runs to 18 residues. Trimming took 4 bases from V and 1 from J; bases not matched to a gene: 9. Germline V gives CDR1 SNHLY, CDR2 FYNNEI. Worth noting for this clonotype: The antigen is not known.

The chain links TRBV2 to TRBJ2-1; 11 bases map to TRBD2. The specimen comprised cultured CD8+ T cells from PBMCs, sampled from culture after CMV antigen stimulation. This receptor was taken from a human donor in good health (CMV status not recorded). Some clones in this sample may be carry-over from other donors' samples. In DNA form, the CDR3 reads TGTGCCAGCAGTGGGGAGACTAGCGGGGTGAAATCCTACAATGAGCAGTTCTTC. This sequence encodes CASSGETSGVKSYNEQFF.